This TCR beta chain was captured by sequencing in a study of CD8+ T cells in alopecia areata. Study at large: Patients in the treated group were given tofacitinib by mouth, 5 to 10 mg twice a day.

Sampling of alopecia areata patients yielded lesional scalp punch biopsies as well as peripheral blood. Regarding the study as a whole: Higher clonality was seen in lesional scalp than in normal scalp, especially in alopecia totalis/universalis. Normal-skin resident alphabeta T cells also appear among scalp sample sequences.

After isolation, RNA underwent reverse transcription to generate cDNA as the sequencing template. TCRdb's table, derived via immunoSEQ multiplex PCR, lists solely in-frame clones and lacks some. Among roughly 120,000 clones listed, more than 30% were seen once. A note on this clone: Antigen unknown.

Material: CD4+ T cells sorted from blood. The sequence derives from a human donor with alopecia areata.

The CDR3: CATSRGGNSYEQYF. In DNA form, the CDR3 reads TGTGCCACCAGCAGAGGGGGGAACTCCTACGAGCAGTACTTC. This chain joins TRBV15 and TRBJ2-7, with D possibly being TRBD1 or TRBD2 (5 bases each). V gave up 1 base and J gave up 0 bases, with 7 bases separating them. This CDR3 has 14 residues. Germline values: CDR1 LNHNV, CDR2 YYDKDF (reference sequence).